This TCR beta chain was identified during a study of early T cells in non-severe SARS-CoV-2 infection. This CDR3 region has 14 residues. CDR1 and CDR2 from the germline V gene are GTSNPN and SVGIG (reference sequence). V was pared by 2 bases and J by 2 bases, with 9 bases between. TCRdb called the 5' RACE reads again in MiXCR, with one record for every CDR3 protein. The sample lists 26,000 or so distinct CDR3 sequences, over 4.5% occurring once. This clonotype was seen ten or more times. This specimen was whole blood, taken at baseline. This chain connects TRBV30 to TRBJ2-2; no reliable D call. The TCR sequence derives from an adult who was a healthcare worker with PCR-confirmed SARS-CoV-2 infection or an uninfected control (not recorded which). The CDR3 sequence is CAWSYNLNTGELFF. The CDR3 DNA reads TGTGCCTGGAGTTATAACCTCAACACCGGGGAGCTGTTTTTT. Looking up the rest from reference TRBV30 and TRBJ2-2 gives the full variable domain: SQTIHQWPATLVQPVGSPLSLECTVEGTSNPNLYWYRQAAGRGLQLLFYSVGIGQISSEVPQNLSASRPQDRQFILSSKKLLLSDSGFYLCAWSYNLNTGELFFGEGSRLTVL.